What follows is one T cell receptor (beta chain) and its context. These data are taken from a study of blood T cell repertoires in COVID-19. For the study at large: Spain, Italy and the United States supplied samples that represented acute and convalescent COVID-19.

CDR1 is LGHNA and CDR2 is YSLEER in the germline V gene. The length of the CDR3 is 15 residues. V lost 4 bases and J lost 7; bases outside the gene matches: 7. Repertoires were generated with immunoSEQ multiplex PCR, while TCRdb's copy carries only in-frame clones and drops some. Of around 200,000 clones in the sample, roughly nine tenths are singletons; the top ten hold less than 25%. The source material was peripheral blood. The TCR sequence derives from a man aged 70-80 years with active or convalescent COVID-19. The genes are TRBV4-3 and TRBJ1-6; 7 bases fit TRBD1. CDR3 sequence (DNA): TGCGCCAGCAGCCTAGGGGACAGTAGAAATTCACCCCTCCACTTT. Its translation: CASSLGDSRNSPLHF.